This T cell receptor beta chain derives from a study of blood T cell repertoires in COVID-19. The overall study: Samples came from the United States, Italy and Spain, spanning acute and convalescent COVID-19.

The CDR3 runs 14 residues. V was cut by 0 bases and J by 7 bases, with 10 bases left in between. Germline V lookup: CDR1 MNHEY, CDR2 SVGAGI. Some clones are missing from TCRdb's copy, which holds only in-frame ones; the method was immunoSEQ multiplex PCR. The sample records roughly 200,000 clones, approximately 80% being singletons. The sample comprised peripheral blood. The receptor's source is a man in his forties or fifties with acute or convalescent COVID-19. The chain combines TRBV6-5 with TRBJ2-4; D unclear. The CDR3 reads CASSYSQPPNIQYF. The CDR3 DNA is TGTGCCAGCAGTTACTCACAGCCGCCGAACATTCAGTACTTC.